This T cell receptor (beta chain) was sequenced during a study of CD8 T cells in ankylosing spondylitis. TCRdb recomputed calls from the 5' RACE reads with MiXCR, one row per CDR3 protein. The profile shows hundreds of thousands of distinct CDR3 sequences, approximately 9% of them singletons. The V end lost 4 bases, the J end lost 1 base, and 7 bases lay between the germline ends. Germline-derived CDR1 and CDR2 are SNHLY and FYNNEI. This CDR3 is built from 13 residues. This clonotype was found many times. The TCR originated in a male donor with ankylosing spondylitis or in good health (not recorded which). The genes are TRBV2 and TRBJ1-2; no clear D. The specimen sequenced was blood, either unsorted or a sorted T cell fraction (not recorded which). CDR3 nucleotides: TGTGCCAGCAGTGTCGCGGATAACTATGGCTACACCTTC. It specifies CASSVADNYGYTF.